The present entry profiles one T cell receptor beta chain with its context. This sample was taken from a study of PD-L1 blockade in urothelial cancer. Study-level information: Samples of blood were analyzed 3 weeks (second dose) and 6 weeks after treatment start.

The V and J ends lost 5 bases and 1 base respectively, with 18 bases between them. In germline, CDR1 is LGHNA, CDR2 YNFKEQ. The CDR3 is 17 amino acids. TCRdb keeps only in-frame clones here, not all; method: immunoSEQ multiplex PCR. The profile shows more than 95,000 clones, about 89% of them singletons. The sample's time point: peripheral blood 6 weeks after treatment start. This chain joins TRBV4-2 and TRBJ2-4, with D possibly TRBD2 on 6 matching bases. The sample was PBMCs, taken around atezolizumab (anti-PD-L1) treatment. This TCR derives from a man aged 55 to 69 with urothelial cancer. The CDR3 coding sequence is TGTGCCAGCAGCGGGTTGGGGGGAGCGGGTGCCAAAAACATTCAGTACTTC. Its protein is CASSGLGGAGAKNIQYF.